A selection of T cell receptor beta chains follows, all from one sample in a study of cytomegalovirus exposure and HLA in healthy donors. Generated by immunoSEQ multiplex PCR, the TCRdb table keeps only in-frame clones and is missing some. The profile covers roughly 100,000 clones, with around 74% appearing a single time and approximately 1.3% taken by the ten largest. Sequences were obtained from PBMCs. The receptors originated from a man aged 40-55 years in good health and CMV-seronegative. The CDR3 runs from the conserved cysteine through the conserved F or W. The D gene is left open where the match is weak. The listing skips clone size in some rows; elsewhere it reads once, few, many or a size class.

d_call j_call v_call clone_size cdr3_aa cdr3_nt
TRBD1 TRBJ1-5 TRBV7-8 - CASSYRGSNQPQHF TGTGCCAGCAGCTACAGGGGGAGCAATCAGCCCCAGCATTTT
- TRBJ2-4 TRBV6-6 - CASSYSDDSIQYF TGTGCCAGCAGTTACTCCGACGACAGCATTCAGTACTTC
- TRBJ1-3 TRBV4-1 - CASSNRGNTIYF TGCGCCAGCAGTAACAGGGGAAACACCATATATTTT
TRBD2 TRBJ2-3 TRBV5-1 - CASSPGSGTGLTDTQYF TGCGCCAGCAGCCCGGGGAGCGGGACGGGGCTTACAGATACGCAGTATTTT
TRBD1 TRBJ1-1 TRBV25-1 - CASSDRGQGATEAFF TGTGCCAGCAGTGATCGCGGGCAGGGGGCAACTGAAGCTTTCTTT
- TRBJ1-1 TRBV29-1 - CSGEPGGAEAFF TGCAGCGGTGAACCAGGCGGGGCTGAAGCTTTCTTT
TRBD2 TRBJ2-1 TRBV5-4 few CASSSKTSGSYNEQFF TGTGCCAGCAGCTCTAAGACTAGCGGGTCCTACAATGAGCAGTTCTTC
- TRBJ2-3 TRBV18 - CASSPSTGSTDTQYF TGTGCCAGCTCACCCTCGACAGGAAGCACAGATACGCAGTATTTT
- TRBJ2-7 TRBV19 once CASSGGTTYEQYF TGTGCCAGTAGTGGAGGTACTACCTACGAGCAGTACTTC
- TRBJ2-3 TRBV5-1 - CASSPRTGSTDTQYF TGCGCCAGCAGCCCGCGGACGGGGAGCACAGATACGCAGTATTTT
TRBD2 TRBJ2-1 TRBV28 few CASSLGGGDHNEQFF TGTGCCAGCAGTTTAGGCGGGGGGGACCACAATGAGCAGTTCTTC
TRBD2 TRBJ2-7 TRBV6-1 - CASSGTSGGYEQYF TGTGCCAGCAGTGGGACTAGCGGGGGTTACGAGCAGTACTTC
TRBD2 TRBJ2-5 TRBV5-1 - CASSPGTRYQETQYF TGCGCCAGCAGCCCGGGGACTAGGTACCAAGAGACCCAGTACTTC
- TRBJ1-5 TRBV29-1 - CSPGGISGNQPQHF TGCAGTCCTGGAGGGATTTCGGGCAATCAGCCCCAGCATTTT
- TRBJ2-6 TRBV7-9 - CASSLPIQYSGANVLTF TGTGCCAGCAGCCTACCAATACAGTACTCTGGGGCCAACGTCCTGACTTTC
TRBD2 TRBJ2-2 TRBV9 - CASSSSGVNTGELFF TGTGCCAGCAGCAGTAGCGGGGTGAACACCGGGGAGCTGTTTTTT